This T cell receptor (beta chain) was sequenced for a study of read filtering for tumor transcriptome and immune sequencing. Study-level information: Among patients, some 17 were male and more than 11 female, aged roughly 45 to 80 (mean approximately 64).

Regarding the study as a whole: The CD138-negative fraction was mixed bone marrow immune cells, not pure T cells. Approximately 79% of IR-seq clonotypes had a single read, yet these held approximately 4% of reads. Compared with RNA-seq, IR-seq gave much higher clonotype depth and reliability.

This clonotype was seen ten or more times. No antigen is known for it. This library used around 0.4 ug RNA and molecular barcoded adaptors spanning alpha/delta and beta/gamma chains. TCRdb ran MiXCR on the reads and lists one entry per CDR3 protein. The table records 75,000 to 95,000 distinct CDR3 sequences, approximately 13% of them present only once. The V and J ends lost 4 bases and 3 bases respectively, with 4 bases between them. This CDR3 contains 12 residues. Looked up from germline, CDR1 is WSHSY and CDR2 is SAAADI. Sample: a population of CD138-negative cells sorted from bone marrow. The rearrangement joins TRBV10-2 to TRBJ2-1; D gene ambiguous. The receptor comes from a donor at least 40 years old with multiple myeloma. The CDR3 DNA follows: TGCGCCAGCAGTGGTTTCTACAATGAGCAGTTCTTC. Protein sequence: CASSGFYNEQFF.